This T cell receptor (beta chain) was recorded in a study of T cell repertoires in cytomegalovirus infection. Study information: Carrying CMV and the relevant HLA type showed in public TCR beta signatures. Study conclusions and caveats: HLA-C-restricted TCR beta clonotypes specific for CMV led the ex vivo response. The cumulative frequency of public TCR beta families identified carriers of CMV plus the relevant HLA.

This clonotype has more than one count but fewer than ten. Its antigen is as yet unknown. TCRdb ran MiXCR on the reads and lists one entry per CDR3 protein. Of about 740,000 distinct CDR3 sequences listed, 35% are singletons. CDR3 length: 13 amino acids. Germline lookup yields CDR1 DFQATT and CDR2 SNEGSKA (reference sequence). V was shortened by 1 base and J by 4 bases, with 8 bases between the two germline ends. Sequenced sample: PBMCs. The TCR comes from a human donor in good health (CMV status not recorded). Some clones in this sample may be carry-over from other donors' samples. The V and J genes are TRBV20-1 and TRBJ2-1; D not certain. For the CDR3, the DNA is TGCAGTGCTAGAGGCGAGATATACAATGAGCAGTTCTTC. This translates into CSARGEIYNEQFF.